The sequence of this TCR beta chain was determined in a study of T cell responses to AZD1222 COVID-19 vaccine. Clones were read by immunoSEQ multiplex PCR, and TCRdb kept only the in-frame ones, dropping some. The table shows 90,000 to 120,000 clones, with roughly 90% occurring only once. There are 15 residues in the CDR3. Trimming took off 7 bases at V and 2 bases at J, with 17 bases between the two ends. Germline-derived CDR1 and CDR2 are MNHEY and SVGAGI. About this clone: Antigen specificity is unknown.

Study results and caveats: Spike-specific TCRs gained breadth and depth after people received two AZD1222 doses. Per reports, nearly half of all spike-specific TCRs target regions that are unmutated in variants. A mostly white British donor set with more females was recruited, and clonal diversity was possibly underestimated.

Whether given at about 4 or about 12 weeks, second doses were pooled. V and J are TRBV6-5 and TRBJ1-1; D possibly corresponds to TRBD1 (5 bases). The material sequenced was peripheral blood, taken 28 days after the second AZD1222 dose. This TCR came from an adult who received the AZD1222 COVID-19 vaccine. The CDR3 loop is CASKRRGVDNTEAFF. CDR3 in DNA: TGTGCCAGCAAGCGGAGAGGGGTCGATAACACTGAAGCTTTCTTT.